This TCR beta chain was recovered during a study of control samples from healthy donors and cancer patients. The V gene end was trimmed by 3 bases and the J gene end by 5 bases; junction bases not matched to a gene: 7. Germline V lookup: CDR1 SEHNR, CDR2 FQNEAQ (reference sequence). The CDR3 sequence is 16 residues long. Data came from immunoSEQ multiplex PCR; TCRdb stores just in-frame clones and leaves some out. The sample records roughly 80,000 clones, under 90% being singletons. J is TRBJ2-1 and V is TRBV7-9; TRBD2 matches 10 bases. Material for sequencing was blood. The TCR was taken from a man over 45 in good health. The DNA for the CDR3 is TGTGCCAGCAGCTTGGTCACTAGCGGGGTCCACAATGAGCAGTTCTTC. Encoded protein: CASSLVTSGVHNEQFF. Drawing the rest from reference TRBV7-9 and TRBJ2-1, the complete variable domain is DTGVSQNPRHKITKRGQNVTFRCDPISEHNRLYWYRQTLGQGPEFLTYFQNEAQLEKSRLLSDRFSAERPKGSFSTLEIQRTEQGDSAMYLCASSLVTSGVHNEQFFGPGTRLTVL.